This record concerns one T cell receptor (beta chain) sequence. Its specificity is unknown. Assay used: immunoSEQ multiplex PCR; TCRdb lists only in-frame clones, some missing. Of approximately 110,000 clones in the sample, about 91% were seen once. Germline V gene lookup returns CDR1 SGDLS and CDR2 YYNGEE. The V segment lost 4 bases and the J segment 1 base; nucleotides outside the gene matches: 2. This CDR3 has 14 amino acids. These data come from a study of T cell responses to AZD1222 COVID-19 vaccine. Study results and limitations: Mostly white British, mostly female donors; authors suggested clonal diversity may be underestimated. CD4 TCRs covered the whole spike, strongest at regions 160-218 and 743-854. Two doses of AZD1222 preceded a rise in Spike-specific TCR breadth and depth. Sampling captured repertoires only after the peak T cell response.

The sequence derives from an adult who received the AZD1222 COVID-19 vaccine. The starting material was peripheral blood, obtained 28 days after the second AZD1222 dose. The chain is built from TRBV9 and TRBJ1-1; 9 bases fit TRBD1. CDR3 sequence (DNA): TGTGCCAGCAGCACAGGGGGCGCGAACACTGAAGCTTTCTTT. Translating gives CASSTGGANTEAFF.